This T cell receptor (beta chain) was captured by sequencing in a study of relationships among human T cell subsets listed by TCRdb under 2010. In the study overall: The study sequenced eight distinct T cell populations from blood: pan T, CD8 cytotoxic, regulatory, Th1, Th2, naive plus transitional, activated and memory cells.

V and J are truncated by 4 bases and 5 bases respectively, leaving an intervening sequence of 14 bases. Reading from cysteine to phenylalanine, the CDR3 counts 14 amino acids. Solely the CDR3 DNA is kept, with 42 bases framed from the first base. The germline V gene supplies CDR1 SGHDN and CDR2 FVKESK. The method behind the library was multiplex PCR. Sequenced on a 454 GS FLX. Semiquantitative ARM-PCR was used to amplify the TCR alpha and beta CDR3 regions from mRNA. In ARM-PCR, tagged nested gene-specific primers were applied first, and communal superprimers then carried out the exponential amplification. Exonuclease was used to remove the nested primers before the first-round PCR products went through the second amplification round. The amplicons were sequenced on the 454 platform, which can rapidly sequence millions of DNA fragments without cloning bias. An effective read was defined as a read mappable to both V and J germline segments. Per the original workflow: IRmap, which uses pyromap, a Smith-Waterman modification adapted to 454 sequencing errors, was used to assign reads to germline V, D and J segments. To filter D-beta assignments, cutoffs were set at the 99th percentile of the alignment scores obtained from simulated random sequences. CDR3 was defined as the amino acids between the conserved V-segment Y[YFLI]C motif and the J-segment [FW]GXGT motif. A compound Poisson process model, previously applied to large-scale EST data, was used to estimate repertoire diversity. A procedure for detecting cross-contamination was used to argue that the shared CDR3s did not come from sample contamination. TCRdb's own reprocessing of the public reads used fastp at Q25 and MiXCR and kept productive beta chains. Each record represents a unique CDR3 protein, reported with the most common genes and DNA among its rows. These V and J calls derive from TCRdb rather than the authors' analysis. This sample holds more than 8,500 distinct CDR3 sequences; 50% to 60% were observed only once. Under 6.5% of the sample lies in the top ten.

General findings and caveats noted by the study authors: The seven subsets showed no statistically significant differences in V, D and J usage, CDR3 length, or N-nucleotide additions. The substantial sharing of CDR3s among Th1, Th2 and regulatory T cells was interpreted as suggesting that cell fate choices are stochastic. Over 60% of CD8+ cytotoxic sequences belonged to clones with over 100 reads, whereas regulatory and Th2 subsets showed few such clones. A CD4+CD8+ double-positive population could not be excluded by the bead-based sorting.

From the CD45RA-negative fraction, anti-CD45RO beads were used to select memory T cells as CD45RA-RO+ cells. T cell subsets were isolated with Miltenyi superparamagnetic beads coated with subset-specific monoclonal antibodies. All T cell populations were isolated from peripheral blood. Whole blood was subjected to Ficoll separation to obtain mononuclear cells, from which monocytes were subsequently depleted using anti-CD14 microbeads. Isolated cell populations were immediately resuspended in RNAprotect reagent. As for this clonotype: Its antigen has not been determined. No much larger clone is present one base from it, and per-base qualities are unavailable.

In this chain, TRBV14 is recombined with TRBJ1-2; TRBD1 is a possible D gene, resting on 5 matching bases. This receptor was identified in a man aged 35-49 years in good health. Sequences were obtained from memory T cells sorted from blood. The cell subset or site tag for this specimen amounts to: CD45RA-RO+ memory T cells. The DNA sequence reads TGTGCCAGCAGCCCCTGGGACGCGAAGTATGGCTACACCTTC. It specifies CASSPWDAKYGYTF.